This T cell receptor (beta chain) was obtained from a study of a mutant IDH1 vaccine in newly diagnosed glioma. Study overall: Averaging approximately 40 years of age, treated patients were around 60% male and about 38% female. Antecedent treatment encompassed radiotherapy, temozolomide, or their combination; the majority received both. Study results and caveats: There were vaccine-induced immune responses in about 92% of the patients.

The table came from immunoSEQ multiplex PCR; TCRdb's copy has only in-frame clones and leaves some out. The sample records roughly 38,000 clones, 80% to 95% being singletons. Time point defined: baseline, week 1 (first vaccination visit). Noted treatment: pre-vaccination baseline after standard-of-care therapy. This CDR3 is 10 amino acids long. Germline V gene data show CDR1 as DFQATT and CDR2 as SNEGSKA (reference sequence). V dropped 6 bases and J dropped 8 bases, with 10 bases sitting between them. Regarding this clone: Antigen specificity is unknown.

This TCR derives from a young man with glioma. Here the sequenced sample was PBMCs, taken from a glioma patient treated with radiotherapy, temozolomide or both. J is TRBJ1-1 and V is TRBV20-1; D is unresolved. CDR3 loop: CSAPPYEAFF. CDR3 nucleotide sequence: TGCAGTGCCCCCCCCTACGAAGCTTTCTTT.